These T cell receptor beta chains were read from a single sample in a study of T cells after yellow fever vaccination. TCRdb itself ran the 5' RACE reads through MiXCR, one entry per CDR3 protein. The table shows a few hundred thousand distinct CDR3 sequences, with less than 9.5% occurring only once. Material: PBMCs, obtained approximately 47 days after the first yellow fever vaccination. The source is a man aged 18 to 29 who received the YFV17D yellow fever vaccine. Each CDR3 is given with its conserved first and last residue. A D gene is named only where the DNA matches it firmly. Not all rows give a size; the values are once, few, many and, for expanded clones, a class.

size: -
D: TRBD1
length: 20
V: TRBV4-1
J: TRBJ2-6
CDR3: CASSQDQRTGDFSGANVLTF
DNA: TGCGCCAGCAGCCAAGATCAGCGGACAGGGGATTTTTCTGGGGCCAACGTCCTGACTTTC

size: few
D: TRBD1
length: 15
V: TRBV12-3/TRBV12-4
J: TRBJ1-6
CDR3: CASRDAGQPNSPLHF
DNA: TGTGCCAGCAGGGACGCGGGACAGCCAAATTCACCCCTCCACTTT

size: few
D: -
length: 15
V: TRBV5-1
J: TRBJ2-5
CDR3: CASSLTLTAQETQYF
DNA: TGCGCCAGCAGCTTAACTCTGACAGCTCAAGAGACCCAGTACTTC

size: -
D: TRBD2
length: 16
V: TRBV6-1
J: TRBJ2-1
CDR3: CASRSLSGGAYNEQFF
DNA: TGTGCCAGCAGGTCCTTAAGCGGGGGGGCCTACAATGAGCAGTTCTTC

size: -
D: -
length: 18
V: TRBV7-8
J: TRBJ2-4
CDR3: CASSLGARVGLAKNIQYF
DNA: TGTGCCAGCAGCTTAGGCGCCAGGGTTGGTCTAGCCAAAAACATTCAGTACTTC

size: -
D: TRBD1
length: 15
V: TRBV18
J: TRBJ2-3
CDR3: CASSPQGDHTDTQYF
DNA: TGTGCCAGCTCACCGCAGGGGGACCACACAGATACGCAGTATTTT

size: many
D: TRBD1
length: 16
V: TRBV5-1
J: TRBJ2-2
CDR3: CASSWDRGHGTGELFF
DNA: TGCGCCAGCAGCTGGGACAGGGGGCATGGCACCGGGGAGCTGTTTTTT

size: few
D: -
length: 11
V: TRBV30
J: TRBJ2-3
CDR3: CAWIVRDTQYF
DNA: TGTGCCTGGATTGTGCGGGATACGCAGTATTTT

size: few
D: -
length: 13
V: TRBV3-1
J: TRBJ1-2
CDR3: CASRAIGGDGYTF
DNA: TGTGCCAGCCGGGCCATTGGAGGAGATGGCTACACCTTC

size: -
D: -
length: 12
V: TRBV10-3
J: TRBJ2-5
CDR3: CATRDDEETQYF
DNA: TGTGCCACCCGGGACGACGAAGAGACCCAGTACTTC

size: many
D: TRBD2
length: 14
V: TRBV15
J: TRBJ2-3
CDR3: CATNVGGATDTQYF
DNA: TGTGCCACCAATGTCGGGGGGGCGACAGATACGCAGTATTTT

size: few
D: TRBD2
length: 15
V: TRBV9
J: TRBJ2-3
CDR3: CASSVSGGNTDTQYF
DNA: TGTGCCAGCAGCGTTAGCGGGGGGAACACAGATACGCAGTATTTT

size: many
D: TRBD1
length: 14
V: TRBV10-2
J: TRBJ1-6
CDR3: CASRPGQIDSPLHF
DNA: TGCGCCAGCAGGCCGGGACAGATAGATTCACCCCTCCACTTT

size: -
D: TRBD1
length: 18
V: TRBV19
J: TRBJ1-2
CDR3: CATAPRTGRLWTNYGYTF
DNA: TGTGCCACCGCTCCCCGGACAGGGCGCTTATGGACTAACTATGGCTACACCTTC

size: -
D: -
length: 12
V: TRBV12-3/TRBV12-4
J: TRBJ1-3
CDR3: CASRPSRNTIYF
DNA: TGTGCCAGCAGGCCGTCTAGGAACACCATATATTTT

size: many
D: -
length: 15
V: TRBV14
J: TRBJ2-2
CDR3: CASSQEKGWTGELFF
DNA: TGTGCCAGCAGCCAAGAGAAGGGATGGACCGGGGAGCTGTTTTTT

size: few
D: -
length: 14
V: TRBV6-1
J: TRBJ2-3
CDR3: CASRMRGMLDTQYF
DNA: TGTGCCAGCAGAATGAGGGGTATGTTGGATACGCAGTATTTT

size: many
D: -
length: 19
V: TRBV29-1
J: TRBJ2-1
CDR3: CSVDNPGPPGPRGRNEQFF
DNA: TGCAGCGTTGATAATCCGGGACCTCCGGGACCTCGGGGGAGGAATGAGCAGTTCTTC

size: -
D: -
length: 13
V: TRBV2
J: TRBJ1-2
CDR3: CASSRQVNYGYTF
DNA: TGTGCCAGCTCCCGACAGGTTAACTATGGCTACACCTTC

size: -
D: -
length: 13
V: TRBV11-3
J: TRBJ1-1
CDR3: CASSPGTATEAFF
DNA: TGTGCCAGCAGCCCCGGGACGGCCACTGAAGCTTTCTTT

size: -
D: -
length: 16
V: TRBV4-3
J: TRBJ2-1
CDR3: CASSQVWGLSYNEQFF
DNA: TGCGCCAGCAGCCAAGTATGGGGGTTAAGCTACAATGAGCAGTTCTTC

size: -
D: TRBD2
length: 20
V: TRBV4-3
J: TRBJ2-2
CDR3: CASSQRGGLAGGPVPGELFF
DNA: TGCGCCAGCAGCCAAAGGGGAGGACTAGCGGGGGGGCCGGTACCCGGGGAGCTGTTTTTT

size: few
D: -
length: 13
V: TRBV20-1
J: TRBJ2-3
CDR3: CSALAWDPDTQYF
DNA: TGCAGTGCGCTCGCTTGGGATCCCGATACGCAGTATTTT

size: few
D: TRBD1
length: 15
V: TRBV5-1
J: TRBJ1-1
CDR3: CASSSRTGGDSEAFF
DNA: TGCGCCAGCAGCTCACGGACAGGGGGCGATTCTGAAGCTTTCTTT

size: few
D: TRBD1
length: 12
V: TRBV5-1
J: TRBJ2-1
CDR3: CASSSTGGEQFF
DNA: TGCGCCAGCAGCTCAACAGGGGGCGAGCAGTTCTTC

size: -
D: TRBD1
length: 15
V: TRBV5-6
J: TRBJ2-2
CDR3: CASSSGQGAIGELFF
DNA: TGTGCCAGCAGCTCGGGACAGGGGGCGATCGGGGAGCTGTTTTTT

size: few
D: -
length: 14
V: TRBV5-5
J: TRBJ1-4
CDR3: CASSRRSFNEKLFF
DNA: TGTGCCAGCAGCCGGAGGAGTTTTAATGAAAAACTGTTTTTT

size: few
D: -
length: 15
V: TRBV7-2
J: TRBJ2-1
CDR3: CASTRSTSGYNEQFF
DNA: TGTGCCAGCACCCGGAGCACAAGCGGCTACAATGAGCAGTTCTTC

size: few
D: TRBD2
length: 15
V: TRBV18
J: TRBJ2-1
CDR3: CASSPASGGVNEQFF
DNA: TGTGCCAGCTCACCAGCGAGCGGGGGTGTCAATGAGCAGTTCTTC

size: few
D: TRBD2
length: 17
V: TRBV4-2
J: TRBJ2-1
CDR3: CASSQDGWGTSAGEQFF
DNA: TGTGCCAGCAGCCAAGATGGGTGGGGGACTAGCGCAGGTGAGCAGTTCTTC